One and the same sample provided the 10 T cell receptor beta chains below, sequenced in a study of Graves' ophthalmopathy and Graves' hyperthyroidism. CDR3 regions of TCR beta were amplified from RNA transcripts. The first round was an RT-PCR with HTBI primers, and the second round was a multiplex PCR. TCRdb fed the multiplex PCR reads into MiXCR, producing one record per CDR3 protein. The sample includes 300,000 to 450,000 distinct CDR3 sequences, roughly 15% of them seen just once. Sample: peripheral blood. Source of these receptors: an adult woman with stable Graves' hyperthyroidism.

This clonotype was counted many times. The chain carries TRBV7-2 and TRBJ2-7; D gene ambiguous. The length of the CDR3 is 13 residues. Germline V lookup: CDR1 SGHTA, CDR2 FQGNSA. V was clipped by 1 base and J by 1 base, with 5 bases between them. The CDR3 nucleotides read TGTGCCAGCAGCTTAGGGATTTCCTACGAGCAGTACTTC. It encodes CASSLGISYEQYF.

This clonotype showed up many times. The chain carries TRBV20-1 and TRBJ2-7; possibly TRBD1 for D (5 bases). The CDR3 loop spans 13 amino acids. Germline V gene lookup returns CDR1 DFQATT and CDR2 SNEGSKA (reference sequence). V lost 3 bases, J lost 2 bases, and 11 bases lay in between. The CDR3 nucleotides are TGCAGTGCTAGCGATCCAGGGACCTACGAGCAGTACTTC. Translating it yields CSASDPGTYEQYF.

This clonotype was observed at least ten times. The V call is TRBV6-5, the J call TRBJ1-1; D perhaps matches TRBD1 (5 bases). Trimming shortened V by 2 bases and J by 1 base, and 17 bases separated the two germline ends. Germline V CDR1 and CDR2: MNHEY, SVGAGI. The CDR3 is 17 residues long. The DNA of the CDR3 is TGTGCCAGCAGTTACCGCCGGGACCGGAGCCCGAACACTGAAGCTTTCTTT. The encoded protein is CASSYRRDRSPNTEAFF.

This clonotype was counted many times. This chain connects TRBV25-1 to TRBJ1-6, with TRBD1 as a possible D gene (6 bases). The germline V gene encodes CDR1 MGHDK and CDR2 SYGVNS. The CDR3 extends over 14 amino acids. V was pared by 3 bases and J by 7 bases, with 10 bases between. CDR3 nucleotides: TGTGCCAGCAGTGATCTAGACAGGAATTCACCCCTCCACTTT. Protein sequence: CASSDLDRNSPLHF.

In DNA form, the CDR3 reads TGTGCCTGGAGTTCGGACTGGGAATCGTTCGAGCAGTACTTC. Translated: CAWSSDWESFEQYF. This chain uses TRBV30 with TRBJ2-7, with TRBD2 as a possible D gene (5 bases). The germline V gene has CDR1 GTSNPN and CDR2 SVGIG (reference sequence). The CDR3 loop spans 14 amino acids. Trimming removed 2 bases at V and 6 bases at J, with 17 bases between.

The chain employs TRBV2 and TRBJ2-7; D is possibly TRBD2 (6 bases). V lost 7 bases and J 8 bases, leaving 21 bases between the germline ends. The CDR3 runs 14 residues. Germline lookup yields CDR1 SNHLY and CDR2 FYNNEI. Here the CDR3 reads CASKRESNLGQQYF. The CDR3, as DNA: TGTGCCAGCAAACGGGAGTCAAATCTCGGCCAGCAGTACTTC.

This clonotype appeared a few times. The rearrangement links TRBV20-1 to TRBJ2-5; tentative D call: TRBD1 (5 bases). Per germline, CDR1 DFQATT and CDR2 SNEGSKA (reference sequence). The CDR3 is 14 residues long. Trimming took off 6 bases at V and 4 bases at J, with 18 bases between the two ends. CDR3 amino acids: CSAPGQGLGETQYF. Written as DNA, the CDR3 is TGCAGTGCCCCCGGGCAGGGCCTGGGAGAGACCCAGTACTTC.

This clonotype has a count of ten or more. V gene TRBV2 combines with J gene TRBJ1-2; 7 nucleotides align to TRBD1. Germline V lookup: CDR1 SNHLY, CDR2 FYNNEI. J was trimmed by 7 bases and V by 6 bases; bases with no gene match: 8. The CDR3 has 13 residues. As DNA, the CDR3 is TGTGCCAGCAGAGGGACAGTCAATGGTGGCTACACCTTC. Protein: CASRGTVNGGYTF.

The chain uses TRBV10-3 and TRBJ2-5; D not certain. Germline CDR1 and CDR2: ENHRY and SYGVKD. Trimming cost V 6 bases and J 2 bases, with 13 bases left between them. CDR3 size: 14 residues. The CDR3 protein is CAIRAGTAQETQYF. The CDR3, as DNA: TGTGCCATCAGGGCCGGAACAGCTCAAGAGACCCAGTACTTC.

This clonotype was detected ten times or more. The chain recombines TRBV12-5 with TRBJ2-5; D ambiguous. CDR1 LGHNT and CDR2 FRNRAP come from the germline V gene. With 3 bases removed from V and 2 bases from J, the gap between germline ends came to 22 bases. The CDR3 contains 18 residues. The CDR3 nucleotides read TGTGCTAGTGGTTTTTTTATCACGGATAAAGGGTTTCAAGAGACCCAGTACTTC. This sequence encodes CASGFFITDKGFQETQYF. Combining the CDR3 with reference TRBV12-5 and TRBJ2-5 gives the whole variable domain DARVTQTPRHKVTEMGQEVTMRCQPILGHNTVFWYRQTMMQGLELLAYFRNRAPLDDSGMPKDRFSAEMPDATLATLKIQPSEPRDSAVYFCASGFFITDKGFQETQYFGPGTRLLVL.